This T cell receptor (beta chain) was found in a study of early T cells in non-severe SARS-CoV-2 infection. Study observations and caveats: VDJdb matching, biased toward anti-spike CD8 responses, missed private and CD4 specificities.

Germline V gene lookup returns CDR1 LNHDA and CDR2 SQIVND (reference sequence). The J segment lost 4 bases and the V segment lost 7 bases, leaving 6 bases of the junction unmatched. CDR3 length: 13 amino acids. Attached unique molecular identifiers marked individual cDNA molecules. Via MiXCR, TCRdb re-called the 5' RACE reads, giving one row per CDR3 protein. The sample has about 76,000 distinct CDR3 sequences, 15% to 18% seen once. This clonotype was seen more than once but under ten times. Its antigen is as yet unknown. The chain links TRBV19 to TRBJ2-5, with 7 bases lining up with TRBD1. The specimen was whole blood. This receptor was taken from an adult who was a healthcare worker with PCR-confirmed SARS-CoV-2 infection or an uninfected control (not recorded which). The CDR3 DNA reads TGTGCCAGTACCCCGAGGGGGCTAGAGACCCAGTACTTC. Translating gives CASTPRGLETQYF.